This TCR beta chain was sequenced during a study of CD8+ T cells in alopecia areata (dated by TCRdb to the late 2010s). For context, the study as a whole: The treated patients took part in an open-label pilot trial in which moderate-to-severe alopecia areata was treated with oral tofacitinib at 5 to 10 mg twice daily. The RNA source kit depended on sample type: the PAXgene miRNA kit for fixed scalp, the miRNeasy kit for PBMCs, and the RNeasy kit for mouse skin. In both human patients and the C3H/HeJ mouse model, the study applied high-throughput TCRbeta sequencing to look at T cell clonal expansion in alopecia areata. Tofacitinib was given for 6 to 18 months, followed by 6 months of follow-up off drug to assess delayed response and recurrence. Disease severity in treated patients was measured with the SALT score, which quantifies the percentage of affected scalp surface area. TCRbeta CDR3 regions were amplified by immunoSEQ multiplex PCR using 35 Vbeta forward and 13 Jbeta reverse primers. Scalp clonality was compared across normal scalp (n=4), patchy alopecia areata scalp (n=8), and alopecia totalis/universalis scalp (n=8). Scalp tissue and sorted CD4+ and CD8+ peripheral blood T cells from patchy and totalis/universalis alopecia areata patients and from healthy controls were covered by human TCRbeta sequencing. Biopsies were taken from tofacitinib-treated patients at baseline and at 4 and 24 weeks of treatment, and a later scalp biopsy was taken in several of the tofacitinib-treated patients. Results and caveats for the whole study, not just this receptor: Shared TCR sequences between patients were less evident than in mice, which may be partly attributable to HLA diversity in the patient population. Resident alphabeta T cells in normal human skin are also sequenced, complicating scalp TCR repertoire analysis, unlike mouse skin dominated by gammadelta T cells. Higher clonality and more expanded CD8+ clones were observed in lesional scalp than in normal scalp, particularly in alopecia totalis/universalis, a finding suggestive of antigenic drive. Because the treated cohort was small and had just a single nonresponder, larger studies are needed to establish links between baseline CD8+ expansion and response. With tofacitinib, both scalp clonality and the number of expanded CD8+ clones among the top 100 scalp clones went down significantly. During tofacitinib treatment, many expanded lesional clones remained in scalp and blood, and this persistence may partly explain relapse after treatment is stopped.

The time point label on this specimen signifies: about 25 weeks on oral tofacitinib. The intended sense of this specimen's treatment or condition label: oral pan-JAK inhibitor, 5-10 mg twice daily. Lesional scalp punch biopsies and peripheral blood were obtained from alopecia areata patients. PBMCs were separated by density centrifugation and stained for CD3, CD4 and CD8, after which CD4+ and CD8+ T cells were sorted on a FACSAria. Preparation of the library involved the immunoSEQ multiplex PCR assay. RNA was extracted from all samples and reverse transcribed into cDNA as template for TCR sequencing. SuperScript III was used for first-strand cDNA synthesis, primed with a 2:1 mix of oligo-dT and random hexamers. A synthetic immune receptor repertoire was used to gauge amplification bias, and whatever bias remained was removed computationally. On the authors' methods: Raw reads were preprocessed for error removal, and CDR3 was defined according to IMGT conventions as running from the conserved cysteine to phenylalanine. To get clonality, Shannon entropy was normalized by log2 of the number of productive unique TCRs and the result was subtracted from 1. CD4 or CD8 identity of scalp clones was inferred by cross-referencing scalp TCRbeta sequences with sorted blood CD4 and CD8 repertoires. TCRdb carries this immuneACCESS record with in-frame sequences only. Its versions omit some clonotypes, under half of them owing to an unresolved V gene in the studies checked, with the rest unexplained. That table is the source of V, J and clone size, and D and trimming were worked out from the DNA. This sample gives about 92,000 clones in total; 44% of them show up just once. Of the sample, roughly 18% falls within the top ten clones.

About this clone itself: The antigen it recognizes is unknown. No per-base quality is available; no much larger clone lies one base away.

The CDR3 measures 15 amino acids from cysteine to phenylalanine. The retained sequence is limited to the CDR3, 45 bases, with the frame set at the first base. The germline V gene provides CDR1 SGHAT and CDR2 FQNNGV. Between the V and J ends, shortened by 5 bases and 2 bases respectively, the junction contains 16 bases. The clonotype was recovered from a human donor with alopecia areata. The chain is made from TRBV11-2 and TRBJ2-7; the best D guess is TRBD2, with 5 bases matching. This sample comprised CD8+ T cells sorted from blood, obtained at week 24, from a patient treated with tofacitinib. The sequence in DNA is TGTGCCAGCAGCCCCATTTCTTATAGCGCCTACGAGCAGTACTTC. It codes for CASSPISYSAYEQYF. The variable domain in full, with residues beyond the CDR3 obtained from the reference TRBV11-2 and TRBJ2-7 genes, is EAGVAQSPRYKIIEKRQSVAFWCNPISGHATLYWYQQILGQGPKLLIQFQNNGVVDDSQLPKDRFSAERLKGVDSTLKIQPAKLEDSAVYLCASSPISYSAYEQYFGPGTRLTVT.